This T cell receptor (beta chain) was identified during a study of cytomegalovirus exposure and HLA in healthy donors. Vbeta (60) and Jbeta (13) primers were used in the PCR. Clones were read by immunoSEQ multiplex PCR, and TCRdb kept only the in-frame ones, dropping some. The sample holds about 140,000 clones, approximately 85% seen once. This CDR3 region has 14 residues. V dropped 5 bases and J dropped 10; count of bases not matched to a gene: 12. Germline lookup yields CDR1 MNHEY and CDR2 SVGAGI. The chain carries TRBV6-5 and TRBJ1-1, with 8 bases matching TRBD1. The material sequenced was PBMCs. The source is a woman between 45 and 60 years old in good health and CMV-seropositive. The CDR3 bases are TGTGCCAGCAGTCCGATCGACAGGGGTGGGTCAGCTTTCTTT. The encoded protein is CASSPIDRGGSAFF.